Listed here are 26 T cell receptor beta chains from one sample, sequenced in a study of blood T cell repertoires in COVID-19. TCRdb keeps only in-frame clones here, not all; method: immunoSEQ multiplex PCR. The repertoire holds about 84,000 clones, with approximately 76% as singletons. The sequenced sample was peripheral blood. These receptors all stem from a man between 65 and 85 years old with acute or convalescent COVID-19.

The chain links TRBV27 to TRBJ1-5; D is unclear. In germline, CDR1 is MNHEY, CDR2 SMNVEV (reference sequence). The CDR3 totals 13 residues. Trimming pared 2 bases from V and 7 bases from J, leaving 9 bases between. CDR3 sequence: CASSLQWHQPQHF. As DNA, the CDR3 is TGTGCCAGCAGTTTACAGTGGCACCAGCCCCAGCATTTT.

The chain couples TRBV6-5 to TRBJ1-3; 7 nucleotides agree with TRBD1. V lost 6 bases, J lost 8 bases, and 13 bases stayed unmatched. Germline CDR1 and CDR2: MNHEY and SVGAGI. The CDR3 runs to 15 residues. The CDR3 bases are TGTGCCAGCAGCCGTACTAGGGACAGTGGGCACACCATATATTTT. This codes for CASSRTRDSGHTIYF.

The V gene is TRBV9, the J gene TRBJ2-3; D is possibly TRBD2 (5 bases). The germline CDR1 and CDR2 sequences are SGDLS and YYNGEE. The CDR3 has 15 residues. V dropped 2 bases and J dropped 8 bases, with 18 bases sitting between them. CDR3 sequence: CASSVAVLAGSTQYF. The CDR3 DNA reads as TGTGCCAGCAGCGTGGCAGTCCTAGCCGGCAGTACGCAGTATTTT.

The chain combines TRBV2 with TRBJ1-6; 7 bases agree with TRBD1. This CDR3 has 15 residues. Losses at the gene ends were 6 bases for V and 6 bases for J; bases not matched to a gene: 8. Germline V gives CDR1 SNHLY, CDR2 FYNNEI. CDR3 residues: CASSRTGVGNSPLHF. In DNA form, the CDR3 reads TGTGCCAGCAGCCGCACAGGGGTTGGTAATTCACCCCTCCACTTT.

This CDR3 is CASSSPGQVTYEQYF. The CDR3 DNA is TGTGCCAGCAGCTCACCGGGACAGGTAACCTACGAGCAGTACTTC. J is TRBJ2-7 and V is TRBV5-5; 8 bases fit TRBD1. Trimming at V came to 3 bases and at J to 2 bases, leaving 7 bases not matched to a gene. Germline-derived CDR1 and CDR2 are SGHKS and YYEKEE (reference sequence). The CDR3 extends over 15 amino acids.

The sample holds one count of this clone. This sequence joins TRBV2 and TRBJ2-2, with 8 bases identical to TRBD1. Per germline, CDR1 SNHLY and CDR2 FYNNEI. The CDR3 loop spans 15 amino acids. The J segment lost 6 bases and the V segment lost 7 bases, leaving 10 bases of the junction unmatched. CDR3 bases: TGTGCCAGCACCAAGGGGACAGGATTGGCCGGGGAGCTGTTTTTT. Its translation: CASTKGTGLAGELFF. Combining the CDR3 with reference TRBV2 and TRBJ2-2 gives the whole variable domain EPEVTQTPSHQVTQMGQEVILRCVPISNHLYFYWYRQILGQKVEFLVSFYNNEISEKSEIFDDQFSVERPDGSNFTLKIRSTKLEDSAMYFCASTKGTGLAGELFFGEGSRLTVL.

The CDR3 region is CAISGTGFEAFF. The CDR3 coding sequence is TGTGCCATCAGTGGAACAGGATTTGAAGCTTTCTTT. The chain is built from TRBV10-3 and TRBJ1-1; TRBD1 is a possible D gene (5 bases). Germline V gene sequence: CDR1 ENHRY, CDR2 SYGVKD. The CDR3 contains 12 residues. V gave up 4 bases and J gave up 7 bases, with 10 bases separating them.

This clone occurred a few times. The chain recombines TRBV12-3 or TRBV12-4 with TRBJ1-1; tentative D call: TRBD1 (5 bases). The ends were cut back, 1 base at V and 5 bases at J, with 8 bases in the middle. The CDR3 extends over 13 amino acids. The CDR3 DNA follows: TGTGCCAGCAGTTTAGGGGGGGTAACTGAAGCTTTCTTT. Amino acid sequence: CASSLGGVTEAFF.

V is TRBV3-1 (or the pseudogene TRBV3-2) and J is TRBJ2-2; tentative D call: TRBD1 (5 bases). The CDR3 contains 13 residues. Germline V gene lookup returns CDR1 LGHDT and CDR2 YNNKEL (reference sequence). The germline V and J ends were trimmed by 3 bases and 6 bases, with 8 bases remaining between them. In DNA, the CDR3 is TGTGCCAGCAGCCATCAGGGTTCCGGGGAGCTGTTTTTT. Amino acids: CASSHQGSGELFF.

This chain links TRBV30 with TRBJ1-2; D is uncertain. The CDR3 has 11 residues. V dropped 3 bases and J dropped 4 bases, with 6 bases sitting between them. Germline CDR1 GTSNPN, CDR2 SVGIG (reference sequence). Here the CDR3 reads CAWRNSYGYTF. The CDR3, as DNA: TGTGCCTGGAGGAACTCCTATGGCTACACCTTC.

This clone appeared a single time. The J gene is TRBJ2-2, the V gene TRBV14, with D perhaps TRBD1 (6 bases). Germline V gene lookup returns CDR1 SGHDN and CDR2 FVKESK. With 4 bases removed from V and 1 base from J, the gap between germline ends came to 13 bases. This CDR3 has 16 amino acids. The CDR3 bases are TGTGCCAGCAGCCCATGGGGCAGGGGGAACACCGGGGAGCTGTTTTTT. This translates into CASSPWGRGNTGELFF.

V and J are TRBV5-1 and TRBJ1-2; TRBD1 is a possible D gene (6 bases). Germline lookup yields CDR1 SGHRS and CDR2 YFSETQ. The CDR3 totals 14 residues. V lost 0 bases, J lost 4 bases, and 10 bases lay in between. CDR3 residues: CASSLDRVVYGYTF. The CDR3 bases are TGCGCCAGCAGCTTGGACAGGGTGGTCTATGGCTACACCTTC.

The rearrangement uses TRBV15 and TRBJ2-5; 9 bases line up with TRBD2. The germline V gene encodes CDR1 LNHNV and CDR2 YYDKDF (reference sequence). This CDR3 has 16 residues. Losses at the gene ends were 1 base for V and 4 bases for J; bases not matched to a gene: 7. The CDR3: CATSRVMRGGVETQYF. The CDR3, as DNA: TGTGCCACCAGCAGAGTCATGCGGGGGGGCGTAGAGACCCAGTACTTC.

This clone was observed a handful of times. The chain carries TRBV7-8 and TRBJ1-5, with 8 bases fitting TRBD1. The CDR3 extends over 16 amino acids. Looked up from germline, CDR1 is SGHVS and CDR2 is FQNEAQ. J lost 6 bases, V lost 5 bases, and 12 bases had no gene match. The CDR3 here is CASSRTDREIIQPQHF. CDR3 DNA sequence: TGTGCCAGCAGCCGGACGGACAGGGAAATTATTCAGCCCCAGCATTTT.

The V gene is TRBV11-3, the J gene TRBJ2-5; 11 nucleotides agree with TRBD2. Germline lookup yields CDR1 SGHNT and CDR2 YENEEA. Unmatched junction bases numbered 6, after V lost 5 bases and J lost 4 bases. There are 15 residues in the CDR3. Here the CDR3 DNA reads TGTGCCAGCAGCCTTACTAGCGGGAGTGGAGAGACCCAGTACTTC. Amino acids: CASSLTSGSGETQYF.

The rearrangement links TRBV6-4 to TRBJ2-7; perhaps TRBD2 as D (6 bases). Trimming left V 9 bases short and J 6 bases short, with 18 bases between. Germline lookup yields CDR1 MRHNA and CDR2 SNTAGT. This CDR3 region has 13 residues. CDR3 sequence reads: CASERGRLLEQYF. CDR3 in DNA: TGTGCCAGTGAAAGAGGGAGGCTCCTCGAGCAGTACTTC.

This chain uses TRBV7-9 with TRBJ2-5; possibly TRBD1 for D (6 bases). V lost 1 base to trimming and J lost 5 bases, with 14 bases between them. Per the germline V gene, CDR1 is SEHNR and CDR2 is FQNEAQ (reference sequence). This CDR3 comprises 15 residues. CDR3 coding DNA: TGTGCCAGCAGCTTAGGAACAGGGCAGGAGGAGACCCAGTACTTC. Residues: CASSLGTGQEETQYF.

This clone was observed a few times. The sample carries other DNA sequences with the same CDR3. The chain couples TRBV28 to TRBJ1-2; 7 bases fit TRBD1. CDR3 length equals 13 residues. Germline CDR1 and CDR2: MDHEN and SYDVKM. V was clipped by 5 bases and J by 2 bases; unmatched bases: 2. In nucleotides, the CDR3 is TGTGCCAGCAGTCCGGGACAGAACTATGGCTACACCTTC. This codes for CASSPGQNYGYTF.

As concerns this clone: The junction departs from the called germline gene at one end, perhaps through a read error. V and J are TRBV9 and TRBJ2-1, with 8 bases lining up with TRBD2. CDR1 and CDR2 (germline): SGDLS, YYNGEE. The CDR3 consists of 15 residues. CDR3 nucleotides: TGTGCCTGCAGCCAAACGCCCGGGGGGGCCAATGAGCAGTTCTTC. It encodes CACSQTPGGANEQFF.

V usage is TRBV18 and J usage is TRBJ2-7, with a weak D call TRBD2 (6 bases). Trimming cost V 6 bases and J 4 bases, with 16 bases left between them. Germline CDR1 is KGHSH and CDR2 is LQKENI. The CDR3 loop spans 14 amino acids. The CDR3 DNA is TGTGCCAGCTCTAAAGGGGCTAGCGCATACGAGCAGTACTTC. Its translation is CASSKGASAYEQYF.

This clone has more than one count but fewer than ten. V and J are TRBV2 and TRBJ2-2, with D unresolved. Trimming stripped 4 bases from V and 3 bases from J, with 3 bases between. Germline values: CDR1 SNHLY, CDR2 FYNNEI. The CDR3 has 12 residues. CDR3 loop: CASSADTGELFF. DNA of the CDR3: TGTGCCAGCAGTGCCGACACCGGGGAGCTGTTTTTT. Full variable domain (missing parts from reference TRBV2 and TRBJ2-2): EPEVTQTPSHQVTQMGQEVILRCVPISNHLYFYWYRQILGQKVEFLVSFYNNEISEKSEIFDDQFSVERPDGSNFTLKIRSTKLEDSAMYFCASSADTGELFFGEGSRLTVL.

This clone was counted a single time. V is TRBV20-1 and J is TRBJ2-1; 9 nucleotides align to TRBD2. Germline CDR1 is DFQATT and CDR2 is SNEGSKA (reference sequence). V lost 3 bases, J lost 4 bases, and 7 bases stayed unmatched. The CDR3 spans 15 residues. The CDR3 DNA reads TGCAGTGCTAGTAGTCTAGCGGGAACGTACAATGAGCAGTTCTTC. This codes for CSASSLAGTYNEQFF.

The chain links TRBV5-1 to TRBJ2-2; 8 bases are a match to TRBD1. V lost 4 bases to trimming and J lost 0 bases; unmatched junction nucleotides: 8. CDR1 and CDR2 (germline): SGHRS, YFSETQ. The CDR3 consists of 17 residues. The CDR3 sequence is CASSRDGQGSNTGELFF. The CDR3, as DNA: TGCGCCAGCAGCCGAGACGGACAGGGCTCGAACACCGGGGAGCTGTTTTTT.

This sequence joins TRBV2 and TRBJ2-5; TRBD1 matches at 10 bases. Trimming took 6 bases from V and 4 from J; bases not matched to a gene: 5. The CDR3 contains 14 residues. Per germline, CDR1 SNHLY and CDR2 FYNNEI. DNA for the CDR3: TGTGCCAGCAGCGGACAGGGGGTCGCAGAGACCCAGTACTTC. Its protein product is CASSGQGVAETQYF.

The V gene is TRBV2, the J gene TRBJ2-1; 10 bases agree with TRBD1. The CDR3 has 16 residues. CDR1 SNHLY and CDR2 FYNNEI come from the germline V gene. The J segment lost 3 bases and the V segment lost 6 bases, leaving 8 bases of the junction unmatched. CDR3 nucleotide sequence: TGTGCCAGCAGAGGGGGACAGGGGAGGGTCTACAATGAGCAGTTCTTC. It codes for CASRGGQGRVYNEQFF.

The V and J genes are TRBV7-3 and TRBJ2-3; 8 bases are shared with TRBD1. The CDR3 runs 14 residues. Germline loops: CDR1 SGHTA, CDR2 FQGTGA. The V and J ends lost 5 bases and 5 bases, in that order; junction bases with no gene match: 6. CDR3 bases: TGTGCCAGCAGCCTCCAGGGGGCGGGAGATACGCAGTATTTT. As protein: CASSLQGAGDTQYF.